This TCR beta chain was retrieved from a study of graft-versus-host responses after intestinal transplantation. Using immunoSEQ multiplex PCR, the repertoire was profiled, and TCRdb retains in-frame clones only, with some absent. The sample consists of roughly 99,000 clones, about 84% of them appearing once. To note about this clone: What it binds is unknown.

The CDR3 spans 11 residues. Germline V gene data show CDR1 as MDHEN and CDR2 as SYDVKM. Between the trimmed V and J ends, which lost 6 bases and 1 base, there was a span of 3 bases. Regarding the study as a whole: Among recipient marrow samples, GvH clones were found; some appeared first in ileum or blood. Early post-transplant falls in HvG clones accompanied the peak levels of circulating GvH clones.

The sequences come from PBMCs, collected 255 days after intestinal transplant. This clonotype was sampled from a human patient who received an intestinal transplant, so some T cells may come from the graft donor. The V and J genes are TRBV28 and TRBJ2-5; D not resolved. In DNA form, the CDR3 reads TGTGCCAGCAGCCCCCAAGAGACCCAGTACTTC. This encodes CASSPQETQYF.